A selection of T cell receptor beta chains follows, all from one sample in a study of blood T cell repertoires in COVID-19. The table came from immunoSEQ multiplex PCR; TCRdb's copy has only in-frame clones and leaves some out. This table holds tens of thousands of clones, approximately 81% found once. Material for sequencing was peripheral blood. The origin of the receptors is an elderly woman with active or convalescent COVID-19. Each CDR3 is given with its conserved first and last residue. A D gene is named only where the DNA matches it firmly. Clone size is given for some rows only: seen once, a few or many times, or a class if the clone is expanded.

NA	TRBV2	TRBD1	TRBJ1-2	CASSGMAGGDYGYTF	TGTGCCAGCAGCGGAATGGCAGGGGGCGACTATGGCTACACCTTC
once	TRBV2	NA	TRBJ2-3	CASEDSESRTDTQYF	TGTGCCAGCGAGGACTCCGAATCCCGGACAGATACGCAGTATTTT
once	TRBV24-1	NA	TRBJ1-1	CATSLGVNTEAFF	TGTGCCACCTCTCTCGGGGTGAACACTGAAGCTTTCTTT
NA	TRBV6-5	TRBD1	TRBJ1-1	CASRRTGVGTEAFF	TGTGCCAGCAGGCGGACAGGGGTGGGCACTGAAGCTTTCTTT
NA	TRBV15	NA	TRBJ1-5	CATSSGLLDSNQPQHF	TGTGCCACCAGCAGTGGACTGCTGGATAGCAATCAGCCCCAGCATTTT
NA	TRBV27	NA	TRBJ1-1	CASSSVVHTEAFF	TGTGCCAGCAGTTCGGTGGTGCACACTGAAGCTTTCTTT
NA	TRBV21-1	NA	TRBJ2-5	CASSKMSLAGGLGDF	TGTGCCAGCAGCAAAATGTCGCTAGCGGGGGGCCTAGGGGACTTC
NA	TRBV5-1	NA	TRBJ1-1	CASSLPTDYGTEAFF	TGCGCCAGCAGCTTGCCCACAGATTATGGCACTGAAGCTTTCTTT
NA	TRBV6-5	TRBD1	TRBJ2-7	CASSYRRGYEQYF	TGTGCCAGCAGTTACCGCAGGGGGTACGAGCAGTACTTC
NA	TRBV19	TRBD1	TRBJ1-2	CASSTRDRGHGYTF	TGTGCCAGTAGTACCCGGGACAGGGGGCATGGCTACACCTTC